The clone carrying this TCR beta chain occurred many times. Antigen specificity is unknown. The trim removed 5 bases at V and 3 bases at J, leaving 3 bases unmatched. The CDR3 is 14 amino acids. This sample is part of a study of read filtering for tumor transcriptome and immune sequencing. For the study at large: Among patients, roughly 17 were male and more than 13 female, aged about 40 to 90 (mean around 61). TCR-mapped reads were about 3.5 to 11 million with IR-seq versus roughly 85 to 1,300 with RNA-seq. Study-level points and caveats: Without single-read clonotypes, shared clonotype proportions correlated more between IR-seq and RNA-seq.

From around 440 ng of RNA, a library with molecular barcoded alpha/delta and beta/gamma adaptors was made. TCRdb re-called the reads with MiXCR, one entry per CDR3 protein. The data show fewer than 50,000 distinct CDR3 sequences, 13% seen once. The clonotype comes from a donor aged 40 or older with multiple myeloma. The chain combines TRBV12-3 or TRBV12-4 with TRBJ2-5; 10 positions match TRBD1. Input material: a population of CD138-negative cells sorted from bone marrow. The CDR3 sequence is CASSSGQGEETQYF. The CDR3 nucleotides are TGTGCCAGCAGTAGCGGACAGGGGGAAGAGACCCAGTACTTC.